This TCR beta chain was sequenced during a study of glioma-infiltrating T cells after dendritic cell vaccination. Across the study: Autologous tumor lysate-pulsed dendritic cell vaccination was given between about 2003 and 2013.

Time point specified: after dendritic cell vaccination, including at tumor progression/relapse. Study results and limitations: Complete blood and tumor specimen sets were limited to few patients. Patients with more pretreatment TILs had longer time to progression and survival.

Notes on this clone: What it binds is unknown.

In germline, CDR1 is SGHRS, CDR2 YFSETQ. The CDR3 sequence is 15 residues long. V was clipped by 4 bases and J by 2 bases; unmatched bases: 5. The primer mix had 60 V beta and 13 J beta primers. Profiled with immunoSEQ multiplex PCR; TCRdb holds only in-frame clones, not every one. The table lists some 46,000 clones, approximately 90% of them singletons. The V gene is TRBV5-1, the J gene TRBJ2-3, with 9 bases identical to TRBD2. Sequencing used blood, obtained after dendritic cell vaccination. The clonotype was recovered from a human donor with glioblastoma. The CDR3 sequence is CASSPGTSPTDTQYF. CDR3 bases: TGCGCCAGCAGCCCCGGGACTAGCCCCACAGATACGCAGTATTTT.